One sample yielded the 26 T cell receptor beta chains listed below, sequenced in a study of T cell responses to AZD1222 COVID-19 vaccine. Here immunoSEQ multiplex PCR was the method, and the copy in TCRdb shows in-frame clones only, minus some. The sample carries some 130,000 clones, roughly 86% recorded once. Sequenced here: peripheral blood, sampled 28 days after the second AZD1222 dose. These receptors all come from an adult who received the AZD1222 COVID-19 vaccine.

The chain is built from TRBV2 and TRBJ1-2, with 7 bases matching TRBD1. J lost 4 bases, V lost 1 base, and 6 bases had no gene match. The length of the CDR3 is 15 residues. The V gene's germline CDR1 is SNHLY and CDR2 FYNNEI. The CDR3: CASSEGGGAGYGYTF. For the CDR3, the DNA is TGTGCCAGCAGTGAAGGAGGGGGCGCTGGCTATGGCTACACCTTC.

The gene calls are TRBV6-1 and TRBJ1-5; tentative D call: TRBD1 (6 bases). V lost 3 bases to trimming and J lost 0 bases, with 15 bases between them. The CDR3 extends over 17 amino acids. CDR1 is MNHNS, CDR2 SASEGT, per germline. The DNA of the CDR3 is TGTGCCAGCAGTGACCGTGGGGGCGGGATTAGCAATCAGCCCCAGCATTTT. This sequence encodes CASSDRGGGISNQPQHF.

The chain links TRBV28 to TRBJ1-5; TRBD1 is a possible D gene (5 bases). V lost 4 bases and J lost 0, with 7 bases in between. The CDR3 totals 14 residues. Germline CDR1 and CDR2: MDHEN and SYDVKM. CDR3 loop: CASSSGHSNQPQHF. DNA for the CDR3: TGTGCCAGCAGTTCAGGGCATAGCAATCAGCCCCAGCATTTT. Variable domain in full (rest from reference TRBV28 and TRBJ1-5): DVKVTQSSRYLVKRTGEKVFLECVQDMDHENMFWYRQDPGLGLRLIYFSYDVKMKEKGDIPEGYSVSREKKERFSLILESASTNQTSMYLCASSSGHSNQPQHFGDGTRLSIL.

This clone came up once. The rearrangement joins TRBV18 to TRBJ1-1, with TRBD1 as a possible D gene (5 bases). Trimming removed 2 bases at V and 3 bases at J, with 7 bases between. The CDR3 spans 13 residues. CDR1 is KGHSH and CDR2 is LQKENI in the germline V gene. The CDR3 region has the DNA TGTGCCAGCTCACCAGGAGGGGACACTGAAGCTTTCTTT. Translated, it gives CASSPGGDTEAFF.

This clone was seen a few times. This rearrangement joins TRBV19 to TRBJ2-7; no clear D gene. Trimming cost V 3 bases and J 3 bases, with 15 bases left between them. This CDR3 has 15 residues. Germline-derived CDR1 and CDR2 are LNHDA and SQIVND (reference sequence). CDR3 DNA sequence: TGTGCCAGTAGTATTGACCATTCATCGAACTACGAGCAGTACTTC. This codes for CASSIDHSSNYEQYF.

The chain recombines TRBV6-1 with TRBJ1-2; a possible D gene is TRBD1 (5 bases). This CDR3 contains 14 residues. Trimming cost V 2 bases and J 4 bases, with 11 bases left between them. The germline V gene encodes CDR1 MNHNS and CDR2 SASEGT. This CDR3 reads CASSEFGAGYGYTF. Written as DNA, the CDR3 is TGTGCCAGCAGTGAATTTGGGGCTGGCTATGGCTACACCTTC.

The chain recombines TRBV2 with TRBJ2-5, with a possible D match to TRBD2 (6 bases). The CDR3 consists of 12 residues. The V end was cut by 7 bases, the J end by 10 bases, with 16 bases between. Germline assignment: CDR1 SNHLY and CDR2 FYNNEI. The CDR3 reads CASTRDGGIQYF. Here the CDR3 DNA reads TGTGCCAGCACTCGGGACGGAGGGATCCAGTACTTC.

The J gene is TRBJ1-2, the V gene TRBV30; 10 nucleotides match TRBD1. The CDR3 has 13 residues. CDR1 GTSNPN and CDR2 SVGIG come from the germline V gene (reference sequence). The junction had 8 bases not matched to a gene; V was cut back by 5 bases and J by 8 bases. The CDR3 DNA sequence: TGTGCCTGGGACCCGGGGACAGGGGTCGGCTACACCTTC. This encodes CAWDPGTGVGYTF. Combining the CDR3 with reference TRBV30 and TRBJ1-2 gives the whole variable domain SQTIHQWPATLVQPVGSPLSLECTVEGTSNPNLYWYRQAAGRGLQLLFYSVGIGQISSEVPQNLSASRPQDRQFILSSKKLLLSDSGFYLCAWDPGTGVGYTFGSGTRLTVV.

This chain connects TRBV29-1 to TRBJ1-1, with D perhaps matching TRBD1 (5 bases). The germline gives CDR1 SQVTM, CDR2 ANQGSEA. The CDR3 is 15 amino acids. V was pared by 2 bases and J by 4 bases, with 17 bases between. The CDR3 region is CSVETSSGRSTEAFF. CDR3 coding DNA: TGCAGCGTTGAAACTTCCTCAGGGCGGAGCACTGAAGCTTTCTTT.

The CDR3 is CAWSVQGDYGYTF. The CDR3 DNA follows: TGTGCCTGGAGTGTACAGGGGGATTATGGCTACACCTTC. The gene calls are TRBV30 and TRBJ1-2; 8 bases align to TRBD1. The V gene's germline CDR1 is GTSNPN and CDR2 SVGIG (reference sequence). J lost 5 bases, V lost 0 bases, and 2 bases had no gene match. The CDR3 spans 13 residues. Full variable domain (remainder filled in from reference TRBV30 and TRBJ1-2): SQTIHQWPATLVQPVGSPLSLECTVEGTSNPNLYWYRQAAGRGLQLLFYSVGIGQISSEVPQNLSASRPQDRQFILSSKKLLLSDSGFYLCAWSVQGDYGYTFGSGTRLTVV.

The rearrangement links TRBV10-2 to TRBJ2-3; D might be TRBD2 (7 bases). V lost 5 bases and J 2 bases, leaving 14 bases between the germline ends. The germline V gene has CDR1 WSHSY and CDR2 SAAADI. The CDR3 has 15 amino acids. CDR3 region: CASSLTGGYTDTQYF. The CDR3, as DNA: TGCGCCAGCAGTCTTACGGGGGGCTACACAGATACGCAGTATTTT.

The rearrangement links TRBV19 to TRBJ1-6; the D gene is possibly TRBD1 (6 bases). Looked up from germline, CDR1 is LNHDA and CDR2 is SQIVND (reference sequence). The CDR3 has 16 residues. Trimming pared 3 bases from V and 10 bases from J, leaving 19 bases between. The CDR3 DNA follows: TGTGCCAGTAGTATTCAAGGGACACCGGGGGACTCACCCCTCCACTTT. Protein product: CASSIQGTPGDSPLHF.

This clone has just a few counts. J is TRBJ2-5 and V is TRBV7-2, with D perhaps TRBD1 or TRBD2 (6 bases each). Germline CDR1 and CDR2: SGHTA and FQGNSA. This CDR3 spans 14 amino acids. Between the trimmed V and J ends, which lost 1 base and 4 bases, there was a span of 10 bases. The CDR3 spells CASSLEGGRETQYF. The CDR3 region has the DNA TGTGCCAGCAGCTTAGAGGGGGGCCGAGAGACCCAGTACTTC.

The CDR3 spells CASSQDFQGPVYEQYF. As DNA, the CDR3 is TGTGCCAGCAGCCAAGATTTCCAGGGCCCGGTCTACGAGCAGTACTTC. The V gene is TRBV3-1 (or the pseudogene TRBV3-2), the J gene TRBJ2-7, with a weak D call TRBD1 (5 bases). Deletions cut 0 bases from V and 3 bases from J, with 15 bases between. CDR3 length: 16 residues. In germline, CDR1 is LGHDT, CDR2 YNNKEL (reference sequence).

The chain carries TRBV20-1 and TRBJ2-1; D is possibly TRBD2 (6 bases). This CDR3 contains 16 residues. Germline CDR1 and CDR2: DFQATT and SNEGSKA (reference sequence). Trimming removed 3 bases at V and 0 bases at J, with 15 bases between. CDR3 protein: CSASGFGRSSYNEQFF. In DNA, the CDR3 is TGCAGTGCTAGTGGTTTTGGGAGGAGCTCCTACAATGAGCAGTTCTTC.

The chain links TRBV29-1 to TRBJ2-7, with D unresolved. V lost 0 bases and J lost 2, with 8 bases in between. Germline V lookup: CDR1 SQVTM, CDR2 ANQGSEA. This CDR3 is built from 13 residues. The CDR3 sequence is CSVEDPRTYEQYF. CDR3 bases: TGCAGCGTTGAAGATCCCCGGACCTACGAGCAGTACTTC.

The chain employs TRBV6-6 and TRBJ2-7, with TRBD1 identical over 8 bases. The CDR3 covers 14 residues. Trimming removed 5 bases from V and 5 bases from J; junction bases left unmatched: 8. Germline CDR1 MNHNY, CDR2 SVGAGI (reference sequence). CDR3 region: CASSTRQGSHEQYF. CDR3 bases: TGTGCCAGCAGTACACGACAGGGGAGCCACGAGCAGTACTTC.

This chain uses TRBV7-9 with TRBJ1-1; D unresolved. With 3 bases removed from V and 5 bases from J, the gap between germline ends came to 16 bases. The CDR3 totals 15 residues. Germline V lookup: CDR1 SEHNR, CDR2 FQNEAQ (reference sequence). The CDR3: CASSFPAGAWTEAFF. The CDR3 DNA sequence: TGTGCCAGCAGCTTTCCGGCCGGCGCATGGACTGAAGCTTTCTTT.

This chain links TRBV19 with TRBJ1-2; 9 bases line up with TRBD1. CDR1 and CDR2 (germline): LNHDA, SQIVND (reference sequence). Trimming at V came to 7 bases and at J to 2 bases, leaving 8 bases not matched to a gene. The CDR3 is 15 residues long. For the CDR3, the DNA is TGTGCCAGTAAACCTCGGACAGGGGCGAACTATGGCTACACCTTC. Its protein product is CASKPRTGANYGYTF.

The rearrangement links TRBV3-1 (or the pseudogene TRBV3-2) to TRBJ1-2; TRBD1 is a possible D gene (5 bases). V was shortened by 0 bases and J by 4 bases, with 12 bases between the two germline ends. The CDR3 has 15 amino acids. The germline gives CDR1 LGHDT, CDR2 YNNKEL (reference sequence). CDR3 loop: CASSQDGGVPYGYTF. The CDR3 bases are TGTGCCAGCAGCCAAGATGGGGGGGTCCCCTATGGCTACACCTTC.

There are a few counts of this clone. This rearrangement joins TRBV6-5 to TRBJ2-1; 8 nucleotides align to TRBD2. The CDR3 is 15 residues long. Trimming cost V 6 bases and J 5 bases; bases outside gene matches: 9. Germline values: CDR1 MNHEY, CDR2 SVGAGI. This CDR3 is CASSLTSGLNNEQFF. CDR3 nucleotide sequence: TGTGCCAGCAGCCTTACTAGCGGACTTAACAATGAGCAGTTCTTC.

About this clone itself: Other DNA variants within this sample encode the same CDR3. The chain has TRBV24-1 and TRBJ2-5; TRBD1 matches 9 bases. This CDR3 has 15 amino acids. Trimming cost V 3 bases and J 1 base; bases outside gene matches: 2. The germline V gene has CDR1 KGHDR and CDR2 SFDVKD. The CDR3 spells CATSDPGQGQETQYF. CDR3 sequence (DNA): TGTGCCACCAGTGATCCGGGACAGGGCCAAGAGACCCAGTACTTC.

The chain carries TRBV19 and TRBJ2-2; the D is unclear. The CDR3 is made up of 13 amino acids. V lost 7 bases and J lost 0, with 6 bases in between. The germline gives CDR1 LNHDA, CDR2 SQIVND (reference sequence). The CDR3, as DNA: TGTGCCAGTACAGGTACGAACACCGGGGAGCTGTTTTTT. It translates to CASTGTNTGELFF.

The chain employs TRBV6-6 and TRBJ2-1, with D perhaps being TRBD1 or TRBD2 (5 bases each). Per germline, CDR1 MNHNY and CDR2 SVGAGI (reference sequence). CDR3 length: 15 residues. The V and J ends lost 6 bases and 1 base respectively, with 13 bases between them. The DNA of the CDR3 is TGTGCCAGCAGACAGGACTCGAATTCCTACAATGAGCAGTTCTTC. This encodes CASRQDSNSYNEQFF.

The rearrangement joins TRBV3-1 (or the pseudogene TRBV3-2) to TRBJ1-5; no firm D call. CDR1 and CDR2 from the germline V gene are LGHDT and YNNKEL (reference sequence). This CDR3 comprises 12 residues. V lost 3 bases, J lost 4 bases, and 4 bases lay in between. CDR3 nucleotide sequence: TGTGCCAGCAGCCACCTAAATCAGCCCCAGCATTTT. Amino acid sequence: CASSHLNQPQHF.

The gene calls are TRBV18 and TRBJ1-3; D not certain. CDR3 size: 17 residues. Per the germline V gene, CDR1 is KGHSH and CDR2 is LQKENI. The V and J ends lost 3 bases and 0 bases respectively, with 15 bases between them. CDR3 region: CASSPTPAGDSGNTIYF. CDR3 bases: TGTGCCAGCTCACCTACACCGGCGGGAGACTCTGGAAACACCATATATTTT.